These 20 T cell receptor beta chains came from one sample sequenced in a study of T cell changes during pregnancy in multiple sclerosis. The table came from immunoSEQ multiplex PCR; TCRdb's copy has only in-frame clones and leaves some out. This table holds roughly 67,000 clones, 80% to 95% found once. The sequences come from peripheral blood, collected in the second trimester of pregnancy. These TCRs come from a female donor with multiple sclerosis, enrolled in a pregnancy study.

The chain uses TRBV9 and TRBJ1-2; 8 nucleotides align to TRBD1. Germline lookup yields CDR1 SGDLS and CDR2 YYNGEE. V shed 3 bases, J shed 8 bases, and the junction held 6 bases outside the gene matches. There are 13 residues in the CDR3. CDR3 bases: TGTGCCAGCAGCGCCGGACAGGGAGAAGGCTACACCTTC. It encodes CASSAGQGEGYTF.

CDR3: CASSFGASTDTQYF. Written as DNA, the CDR3 is TGCGCCAGCAGCTTTGGAGCTAGCACAGATACGCAGTATTTT. The chain links TRBV5-1 to TRBJ2-3; D gene uncertain. The CDR3 is 14 amino acids. V was pared by 2 bases and J by 0 bases, with 7 bases between. Germline-derived CDR1 and CDR2 are SGHRS and YFSETQ.

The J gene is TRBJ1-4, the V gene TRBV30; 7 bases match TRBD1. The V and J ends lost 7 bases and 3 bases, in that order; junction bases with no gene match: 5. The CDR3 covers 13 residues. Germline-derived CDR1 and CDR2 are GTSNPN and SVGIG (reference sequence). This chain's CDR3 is CASAGQPNEKLFF. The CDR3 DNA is TGTGCCTCCGCGGGACAGCCTAATGAAAAACTGTTTTTT.

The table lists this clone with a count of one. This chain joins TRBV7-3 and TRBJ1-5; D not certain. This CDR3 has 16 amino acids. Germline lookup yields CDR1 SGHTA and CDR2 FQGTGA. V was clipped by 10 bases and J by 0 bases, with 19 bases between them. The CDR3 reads CATRSAQVYSNQPQHF. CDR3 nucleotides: TGTGCCACCAGGTCCGCGCAAGTCTATAGCAATCAGCCCCAGCATTTT.

As DNA, the CDR3 is TGTGCCAGCTCACCTAATCGCGGAACTGAAGCTTTCTTT. Its protein is CASSPNRGTEAFF. This chain connects TRBV18 to TRBJ1-1; D unresolved. The germline gives CDR1 KGHSH, CDR2 LQKENI. V shed 3 bases and J shed 5 bases, with 10 bases lying between them. The CDR3 contains 13 residues.

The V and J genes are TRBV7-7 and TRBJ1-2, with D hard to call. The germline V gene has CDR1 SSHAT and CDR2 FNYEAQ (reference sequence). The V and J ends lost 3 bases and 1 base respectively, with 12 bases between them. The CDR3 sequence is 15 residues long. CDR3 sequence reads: CASSLSRRGNYGYTF. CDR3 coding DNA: TGTGCCAGCAGCTTGTCCAGGCGGGGTAACTATGGCTACACCTTC.

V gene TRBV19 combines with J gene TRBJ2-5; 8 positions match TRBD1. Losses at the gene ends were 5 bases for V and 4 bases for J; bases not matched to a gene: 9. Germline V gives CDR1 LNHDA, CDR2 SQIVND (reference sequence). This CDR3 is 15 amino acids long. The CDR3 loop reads CASSPRTGLSETQYF. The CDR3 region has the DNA TGTGCCAGTAGTCCCAGGACAGGGCTTTCAGAGACCCAGTACTTC. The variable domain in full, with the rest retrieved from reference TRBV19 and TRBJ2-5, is DGGITQSPKYLFRKEGQNVTLSCEQNLNHDAMYWYRQDPGQGLRLIYYSQIVNDFQKGDIAEGYSVSREKKESFPLTVTSAQKNPTAFYLCASSPRTGLSETQYFGPGTRLLVL.

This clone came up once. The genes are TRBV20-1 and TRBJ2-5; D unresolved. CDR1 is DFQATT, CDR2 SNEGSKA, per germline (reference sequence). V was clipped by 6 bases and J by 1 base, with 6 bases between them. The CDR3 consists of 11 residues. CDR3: CSARLQETQYF. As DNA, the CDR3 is TGCAGTGCACGACTCCAAGAGACCCAGTACTTC.

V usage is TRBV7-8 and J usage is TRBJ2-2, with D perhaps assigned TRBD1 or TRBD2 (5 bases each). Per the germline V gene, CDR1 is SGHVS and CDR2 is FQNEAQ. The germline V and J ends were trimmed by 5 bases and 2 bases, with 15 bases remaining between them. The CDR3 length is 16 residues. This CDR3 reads CASSLGVSSNTGELFF. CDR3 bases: TGTGCCAGCAGCCTAGGGGTATCTAGCAACACCGGGGAGCTGTTTTTT.

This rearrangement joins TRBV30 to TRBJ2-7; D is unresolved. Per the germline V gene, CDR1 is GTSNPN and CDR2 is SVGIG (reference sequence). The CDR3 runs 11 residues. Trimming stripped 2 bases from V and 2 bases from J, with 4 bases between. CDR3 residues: CAWSITYEQYF. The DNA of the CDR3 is TGTGCCTGGAGTATCACCTACGAGCAGTACTTC.

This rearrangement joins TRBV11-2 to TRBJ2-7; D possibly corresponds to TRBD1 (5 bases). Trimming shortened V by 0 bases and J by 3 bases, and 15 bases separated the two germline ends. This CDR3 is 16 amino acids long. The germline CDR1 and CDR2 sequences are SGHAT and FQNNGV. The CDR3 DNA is TGTGCCAGCAGCTTAGATTTGTCCCTACAGGTCTACGAGCAGTACTTC. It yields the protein CASSLDLSLQVYEQYF.

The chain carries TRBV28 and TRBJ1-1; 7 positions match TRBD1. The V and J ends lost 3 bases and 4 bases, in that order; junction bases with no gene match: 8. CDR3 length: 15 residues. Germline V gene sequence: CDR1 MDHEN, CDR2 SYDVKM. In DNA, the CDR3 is TGTGCCAGCAGTTTGGAGACAGGGCCGGCCACTGAAGCTTTCTTT. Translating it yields CASSLETGPATEAFF.

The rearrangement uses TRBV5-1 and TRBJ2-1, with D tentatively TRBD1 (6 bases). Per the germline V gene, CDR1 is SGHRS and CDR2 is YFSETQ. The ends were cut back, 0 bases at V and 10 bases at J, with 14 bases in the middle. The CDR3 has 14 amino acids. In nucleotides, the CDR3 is TGCGCCAGCAGCTTGGGGGGGTCGAGGGGGGAGCAGTTCTTC. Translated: CASSLGGSRGEQFF.

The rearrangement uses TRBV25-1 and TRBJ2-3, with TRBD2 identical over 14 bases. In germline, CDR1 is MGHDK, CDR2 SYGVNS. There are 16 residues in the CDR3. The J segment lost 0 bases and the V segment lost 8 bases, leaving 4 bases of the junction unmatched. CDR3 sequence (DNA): TGTGCCAGCGGGGGGACTAGCGGGAGTAGCACAGATACGCAGTATTTT. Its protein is CASGGTSGSSTDTQYF.

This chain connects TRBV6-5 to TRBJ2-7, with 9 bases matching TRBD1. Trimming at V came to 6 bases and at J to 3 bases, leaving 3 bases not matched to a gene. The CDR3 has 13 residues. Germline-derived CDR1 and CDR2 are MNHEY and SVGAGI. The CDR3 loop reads CASSRDRDYEQYF. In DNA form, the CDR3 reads TGTGCCAGCAGCCGGGACAGGGACTACGAGCAGTACTTC.

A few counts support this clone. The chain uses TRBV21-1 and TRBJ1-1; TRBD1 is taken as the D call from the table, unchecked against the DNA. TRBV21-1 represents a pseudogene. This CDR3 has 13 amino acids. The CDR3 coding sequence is TGTGCCAGCAACGGGACAGAGAACACTGAAGCTTTCTTT. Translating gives CASNGTENTEAFF.

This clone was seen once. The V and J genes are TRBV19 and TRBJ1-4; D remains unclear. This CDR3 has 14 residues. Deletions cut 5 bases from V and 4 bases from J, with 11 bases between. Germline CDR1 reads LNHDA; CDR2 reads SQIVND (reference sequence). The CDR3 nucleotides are TGTGCCAGTAGTCCTGGCCGATTTAATGAAAAACTGTTTTTT. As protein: CASSPGRFNEKLFF.

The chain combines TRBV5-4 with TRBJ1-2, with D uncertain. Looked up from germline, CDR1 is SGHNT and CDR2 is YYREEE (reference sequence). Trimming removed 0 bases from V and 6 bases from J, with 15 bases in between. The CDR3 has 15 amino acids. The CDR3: CASSLAGLSRDGYTF. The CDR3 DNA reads TGTGCCAGCAGCTTGGCCGGGTTGTCGAGGGATGGCTACACCTTC.

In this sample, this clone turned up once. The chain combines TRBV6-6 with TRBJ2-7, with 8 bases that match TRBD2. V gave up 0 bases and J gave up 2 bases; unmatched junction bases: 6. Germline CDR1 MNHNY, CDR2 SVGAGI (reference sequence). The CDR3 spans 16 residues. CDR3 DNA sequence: TGTGCCAGCAGTTACTCAGGCGCGGGAGGCCCCTACGAGCAGTACTTC. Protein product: CASSYSGAGGPYEQYF.

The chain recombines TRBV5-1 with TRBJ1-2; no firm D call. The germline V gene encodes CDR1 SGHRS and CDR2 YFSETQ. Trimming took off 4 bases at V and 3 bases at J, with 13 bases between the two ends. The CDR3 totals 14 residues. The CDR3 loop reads CASSPGGDDYGYTF. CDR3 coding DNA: TGCGCCAGCAGCCCCGGCGGGGATGACTATGGCTACACCTTC.